These 6 T cell receptor beta chains were sequenced from one sample in a study of T cell repertoires in cytomegalovirus infection. A single record per CDR3 protein comes from TCRdb applying MiXCR to the reads. Found here are roughly 87,000 distinct CDR3 sequences, about 29% of them singletons; the top ten hold about three quarters. What these receptors recognize is not known. The sequencing here drew on CD8+ T cells from cultured PBMCs, taken from culture after CMV antigen stimulation. The receptors come from a human donor in good health (CMV status not recorded). Some clones in this sample may be carry-over from other donors' samples.

The sample holds a few counts of this clonotype. The chain recombines TRBV7-8 with TRBJ1-2; D possibly corresponds to TRBD1 (5 bases). V lost 4 bases and J 7 bases, leaving 10 bases between the germline ends. CDR1 is SGHVS and CDR2 is FQNEAQ in the germline V gene. The CDR3 has 12 residues. Here the CDR3 reads CASSSQGIGYTF. For the CDR3, the DNA is TGTGCCAGCAGCTCCCAGGGAATTGGCTACACCTTC.

This clonotype was counted at least ten times. The chain uses TRBV5-4 and TRBJ2-5; TRBD2 agrees at 8 bases. The germline gives CDR1 SGHNT, CDR2 YYREEE (reference sequence). This CDR3 is built from 15 residues. V dropped 4 bases and J dropped 5; count of bases not matched to a gene: 10. CDR3 region: CASSPRTGGTETQYF. Here the CDR3 DNA reads TGTGCCAGCAGCCCTAGGACGGGGGGGACTGAGACCCAGTACTTC.

The J gene is TRBJ1-5, the V gene TRBV3-1; no definite D call. The CDR3 contains 13 residues. CDR1 is LGHDT, CDR2 YNNKEL, per germline (reference sequence). V gave up 2 bases and J gave up 11 bases, with 13 bases separating them. The CDR3 spells CASSQRISGAQHF. Written as DNA, the CDR3 is TGTGCCAGCAGCCAACGGATCTCGGGAGCCCAGCATTTT.

This clonotype was picked up a small number of times. The chain recombines TRBV5-1 with TRBJ1-6; D possibly corresponds to TRBD1 (6 bases). Germline V gene data show CDR1 as SGHRS and CDR2 as YFSETQ. The CDR3 loop spans 16 amino acids. The V end lost 1 base, the J end lost 8 bases, and 16 bases lay between the germline ends. The CDR3: CASSLSWGARDSPLHF. CDR3 sequence (DNA): TGCGCCAGCAGCTTGTCTTGGGGGGCAAGAGATTCACCCCTCCACTTT.

The chain couples TRBV7-8 to TRBJ2-7, with D hard to call. V lost 1 base to trimming and J lost 2 bases, with 9 bases between them. This CDR3 region has 14 residues. Looked up from germline, CDR1 is SGHVS and CDR2 is FQNEAQ. The CDR3 reads CASSLDLVTYEQYF. CDR3 coding DNA: TGTGCCAGCAGCTTAGATCTGGTAACCTACGAGCAGTACTTC.

This chain uses TRBV12-3 or TRBV12-4 with TRBJ1-2; TRBD1 agrees at 8 bases. This CDR3 is built from 12 residues. V trimming: 6 bases; J trimming: 10 bases; junction bases outside the gene matches: 7. CDR3 DNA: TGTGCCAGCAGCCCCGGACAGGGTTTCTACACCTTC. This sequence encodes CASSPGQGFYTF.